Listed here are 28 T cell receptor beta chains from one sample, sequenced in a study of chemoradiotherapy in HPV16-positive cancers. Sequencing was performed with immunoSEQ multiplex PCR; in TCRdb, only in-frame clones are kept and a portion is missing. The sample includes tens of thousands of clones, approximately 84% of them seen just once. Sequenced here: blood, sampled from a patient who underwent chemoradiotherapy. The receptors originated from a human donor with HPV-associated anogenital cancer.

This chain joins TRBV5-1 and TRBJ2-6, with D possibly being TRBD1 or TRBD2 (5 bases each). CDR1 is SGHRS and CDR2 is YFSETQ in the germline V gene. V was clipped by 4 bases and J by 0 bases, with 11 bases between them. CDR3 length: 16 amino acids. CDR3 residues: CASSPGAHSGANVLTF. CDR3 in DNA: TGCGCCAGCAGCCCCGGGGCGCACTCTGGGGCCAACGTCCTGACTTTC.

The chain employs TRBV9 and TRBJ1-1, with TRBD1 matching over 7 bases. J was trimmed by 8 bases and V by 0 bases; bases with no gene match: 1. Germline loops: CDR1 SGDLS, CDR2 YYNGEE. This CDR3 is built from 12 residues. CDR3 sequence reads: CASSVVQGEAFF. CDR3 bases: TGTGCCAGCAGCGTAGTACAGGGGGAAGCTTTCTTT.

The chain links TRBV13 to TRBJ2-7; tentatively, D is TRBD1 (5 bases). Trimming removed 1 base at V and 4 bases at J, with 14 bases between. This CDR3 has 15 amino acids. Per the germline V gene, CDR1 is PRHDT and CDR2 is FYEKMQ (reference sequence). The CDR3: CASSLVTGSGYEQYF. CDR3 DNA: TGTGCCAGCAGCTTAGTAACAGGCTCTGGGTACGAGCAGTACTTC.

The chain employs TRBV19 and TRBJ1-1, with D unclear. CDR3 length equals 13 residues. Germline CDR1 is LNHDA and CDR2 is SQIVND (reference sequence). V shed 1 base and J shed 8 bases, with 11 bases lying between them. CDR3 nucleotide sequence: TGTGCCAGTAGTATAGTCACAGCCGGGGAAGCTTTCTTT. It encodes CASSIVTAGEAFF.

The V call is TRBV5-1, the J call TRBJ1-6; a possible D gene is TRBD1 (5 bases). CDR3 length equals 14 residues. Trimming removed 4 bases from V and 4 bases from J, with 9 bases in between. Germline CDR1 and CDR2: SGHRS and YFSETQ. The CDR3 is CASSPREYNSPLHF. In nucleotides, the CDR3 is TGCGCCAGCAGCCCCAGGGAGTATAATTCACCCCTCCACTTT. Drawing the rest from reference TRBV5-1 and TRBJ1-6, the complete variable domain is KAGVTQTPRYLIKTRGQQVTLSCSPISGHRSVSWYQQTPGQGLQFLFEYFSETQRNKGNFPGRFSGRQFSNSRSEMNVSTLELGDSALYLCASSPREYNSPLHFGNGTRLTVT.

J is TRBJ1-2 and V is TRBV19; 7 nucleotides line up with TRBD1. The CDR3 length is 13 residues. Trimming removed 5 bases from V and 8 bases from J; junction bases left unmatched: 8. Germline assignment: CDR1 LNHDA and CDR2 SQIVND (reference sequence). CDR3 nucleotides: TGTGCCAGTAGTTCTACGGGAGGGGGCGGCTACACCTTC. Its protein product is CASSSTGGGGYTF.

The rearrangement uses TRBV6-5 and TRBJ2-7; TRBD1 agrees at 7 bases. V lost 6 bases, J lost 4 bases, and 12 bases stayed unmatched. The germline CDR1 and CDR2 sequences are MNHEY and SVGAGI. The CDR3 has 15 amino acids. Written as DNA, the CDR3 is TGTGCCAGCAGCCCCACGCGGACAGGAGCTTACGAGCAGTACTTC. Translated: CASSPTRTGAYEQYF.

The V and J genes are TRBV7-9 and TRBJ2-5, with D possibly being TRBD1 (6 bases). V lost 0 bases to trimming and J lost 5 bases, with 13 bases between them. The CDR3 is made up of 15 amino acids. Germline V CDR1 and CDR2: SEHNR, FQNEAQ (reference sequence). CDR3 sequence (DNA): TGTGCCAGCAGCTTAGCGAAAGGGGGAGTGGAGACCCAGTACTTC. Residues: CASSLAKGGVETQYF.

A few counts support this clone. The chain recombines TRBV7-8 with TRBJ2-2, with D maybe TRBD2 (5 bases). With 1 base removed from V and 4 bases from J, the gap between germline ends came to 16 bases. CDR1 is SGHVS, CDR2 FQNEAQ, per germline. This CDR3 spans 17 amino acids. CDR3 DNA: TGTGCCAGCAGCTTAGAGGTCCCGGGGAGCGGCACCGGGGAGCTGTTTTTT. This sequence encodes CASSLEVPGSGTGELFF.

This clone turned up a few times. The chain employs TRBV2 and TRBJ1-2; no reliable D call. Per germline, CDR1 SNHLY and CDR2 FYNNEI. This CDR3 has 13 amino acids. Trimming shortened V by 6 bases and J by 2 bases, and 10 bases separated the two germline ends. The CDR3 protein is CASRPQRNYGYTF. The CDR3 DNA reads TGTGCCAGCAGGCCACAGAGAAACTATGGCTACACCTTC. Drawing the rest from reference TRBV2 and TRBJ1-2, the complete variable domain is EPEVTQTPSHQVTQMGQEVILRCVPISNHLYFYWYRQILGQKVEFLVSFYNNEISEKSEIFDDQFSVERPDGSNFTLKIRSTKLEDSAMYFCASRPQRNYGYTFGSGTRLTVV.

This chain links TRBV11-2 with TRBJ2-1; 10 nucleotides line up with TRBD2. Germline V gene sequence: CDR1 SGHAT, CDR2 FQNNGV. The CDR3 spans 16 residues. With V trimmed by 1 base and J by 7 bases, 7 bases remained unmatched. The CDR3 sequence is CASSLGSGRTGNEQFF. CDR3 coding DNA: TGTGCCAGCAGCTTAGGTAGCGGGAGGACGGGTAATGAGCAGTTCTTC.

The chain has TRBV7-6 and TRBJ2-3, with D perhaps matching TRBD1 or TRBD2 (5 bases each). The V and J ends lost 5 bases and 5 bases respectively, with 14 bases between them. The CDR3 runs to 14 residues. Germline V gene lookup returns CDR1 SGHVS and CDR2 FNYEAQ. The CDR3 sequence is CASSRGEVVDTQYF. The CDR3 nucleotides are TGTGCCAGCAGCCGAGGGGAAGTAGTAGATACGCAGTATTTT.

The chain uses TRBV5-1 and TRBJ1-1; 8 bases match TRBD1. CDR1 SGHRS and CDR2 YFSETQ come from the germline V gene. The CDR3 sequence is 20 residues long. V gave up 0 bases and J gave up 0 bases; unmatched junction bases: 16. As DNA, the CDR3 is TGCGCCAGCAGCTTGGTTTGGGGGATCCGGGACAGGTTCATGAACACTGAAGCTTTCTTT. It translates to CASSLVWGIRDRFMNTEAFF.

V is TRBV5-1 and J is TRBJ2-3; 7 bases fit TRBD2. The J segment lost 4 bases and the V segment lost 2 bases, leaving 7 bases of the junction unmatched. Germline CDR1 SGHRS, CDR2 YFSETQ. CDR3 length: 15 amino acids. The CDR3 reads CASSFLAGDADTQYF. The CDR3 region has the DNA TGCGCCAGCAGCTTTTTGGCGGGAGACGCAGATACGCAGTATTTT.

As to this clone: Germline and junction disagree at one end, which may indicate a read error. The chain has TRBV6-5 and TRBJ2-7; tentatively, D is TRBD2 (7 bases). CDR3 size: 12 residues. The germline V gene has CDR1 MNHEY and CDR2 SVGAGI. The CDR3 coding sequence is TGTGCCCGCAGTAGGGGGGGGGACGAGCAGTACTTC. It codes for CARSRGGDEQYF.

This chain joins TRBV11-2 and TRBJ1-4; tentative D call: TRBD1 (5 bases). Germline V gene sequence: CDR1 SGHAT, CDR2 FQNNGV. The CDR3 length is 17 residues. Trimming shortened V by 0 bases and J by 6 bases, and 17 bases separated the two germline ends. The CDR3 coding sequence is TGTGCCAGCAGCTTAGATGAAACTCGGGGGGGTTATGAAAAACTGTTTTTT. It encodes CASSLDETRGGYEKLFF.

Remarks on this clone: A junction boundary mismatches the germline segment, possibly from a read error. This sequence joins TRBV18 and TRBJ2-7, with D perhaps TRBD1 or TRBD2 (5 bases each). The CDR3 sequence is 14 residues long. Germline values: CDR1 KGHSH, CDR2 LQKENI. CDR3 loop: CASSPQESGYEQYF. The CDR3 region has the DNA TGTGCCAGCTCTCCACAGGAGTCGGGGTACGAGCAGTACTTC.

J is TRBJ2-4 and V is TRBV27; D is undetermined. V was shortened by 7 bases and J by 0 bases, with 16 bases between the two germline ends. The CDR3 totals 16 residues. Germline CDR1 reads MNHEY; CDR2 reads SMNVEV (reference sequence). The CDR3 DNA reads TGTGCCAGCACCAAGGCGGCCGAACTAGCCAAAAACATTCAGTACTTC. Translating gives CASTKAAELAKNIQYF.

V usage is TRBV7-2 and J usage is TRBJ2-3; 8 bases map to TRBD2. The junction had 9 bases not matched to a gene; V was cut back by 6 bases and J by 1 base. Germline lookup yields CDR1 SGHTA and CDR2 FQGNSA. The CDR3 covers 16 residues. CDR3 DNA sequence: TGTGCCAGCAGTCCCAACGTGCGGGGGGGCACAGATACGCAGTATTTT. Translation gives CASSPNVRGGTDTQYF.

The chain combines TRBV6-5 with TRBJ1-2; D is unresolved. V lost 0 bases and J 6 bases, leaving 5 bases between the germline ends. The CDR3 sequence is 12 residues long. CDR1 is MNHEY, CDR2 SVGAGI, per germline. Here the CDR3 reads CASSYSRNGYTF. The CDR3 bases are TGTGCCAGCAGTTACTCTCGGAATGGCTACACCTTC.

The chain links TRBV5-4 to TRBJ2-1, with D tentatively TRBD1 (5 bases). Germline lookup yields CDR1 SGHNT and CDR2 YYREEE (reference sequence). The CDR3 has 12 amino acids. Trimming left V 4 bases short and J 15 bases short, with 17 bases between. The CDR3 sequence: CASSPGRGVGFF. DNA of the CDR3: TGTGCCAGCAGCCCGGGTAGGGGTGTTGGGTTCTTC.

J is TRBJ2-7 and V is TRBV11-3; no clear D. The CDR3 sequence is 13 residues long. Between the trimmed V and J ends, which lost 0 bases and 0 bases, there was a span of 3 bases. In germline, CDR1 is SGHNT, CDR2 YENEEA. The CDR3 bases are TGTGCCAGCAGCTTAGACGGCTCCTACGAGCAGTACTTC. This codes for CASSLDGSYEQYF.

This sequence joins TRBV11-2 and TRBJ2-1; 11 positions agree with TRBD2. Unmatched junction bases numbered 5, after V lost 1 base and J lost 9 bases. The CDR3 totals 15 residues. Germline-derived CDR1 and CDR2 are SGHAT and FQNNGV. The CDR3 bases are TGTGCCAGCAGCTTAGTAGCGGGGGGGCCAAGTGAGCAGTTCTTC. Translated: CASSLVAGGPSEQFF.

V and J are TRBV5-4 and TRBJ2-1; tentative D call: TRBD2 (5 bases). The germline CDR1 and CDR2 sequences are SGHNT and YYREEE (reference sequence). Trimming removed 0 bases from V and 0 bases from J, with 10 bases in between. This CDR3 has 16 amino acids. This chain's CDR3 is CASSLGGKTSYNEQFF. CDR3 DNA: TGTGCCAGCAGCTTGGGAGGGAAGACCTCCTACAATGAGCAGTTCTTC.

Comment on this clone: The germline gene is not matched at one end of the junction; a read error may be the cause. The V gene is TRBV5-8, the J gene TRBJ2-3; D gene ambiguous. This CDR3 region has 14 residues. Germline CDR1 and CDR2: SGHTS and YDEGEE. The CDR3 DNA reads as TGTGCCAGCAGCTTGGGCGGTAGCATAGATACGCAGTATTTT. It codes for CASSLGGSIDTQYF. The full variable domain, its missing parts supplied by reference TRBV5-8 and TRBJ2-3, is EAGVTQSPTHLIKTRGQQATLRCSPISGHTSVYWYQQALGLGLQFLLWYDEGEERNRGNFPPRFSGRQFPNYSSELNVNALELEDSALYLCASSLGGSIDTQYFGPGTRLTVL.

This clone was observed a single time. The J gene is TRBJ1-2, the V gene TRBV19; a possible D gene is TRBD1 (5 bases). The V gene lost 1 base and the J gene lost 2 bases, with 8 bases spanning the gap. The germline CDR1 and CDR2 sequences are LNHDA and SQIVND (reference sequence). The CDR3 length is 14 residues. The CDR3, as DNA: TGTGCCAGTAGTATAGGGGGCTTGAACTATGGCTACACCTTC. This gives the protein CASSIGGLNYGYTF.

This clone showed up just once. The genes are TRBV4-3 and TRBJ2-7, with 11 nucleotides matching TRBD2. V dropped 0 bases and J dropped 7; count of bases not matched to a gene: 8. Looked up from germline, CDR1 is LGHNA and CDR2 is YSLEER. This CDR3 has 16 amino acids. The CDR3 region has the DNA TGCGCCAGCAGCCAAGATCGCACTAGCGGGGGTTGGGAGCAGTACTTC. This translates into CASSQDRTSGGWEQYF.

The chain links TRBV6-1 to TRBJ2-4, with D possibly being TRBD2 (6 bases). Germline V gene data show CDR1 as MNHNS and CDR2 as SASEGT. Trimming took off 6 bases at V and 0 bases at J, with 9 bases between the two ends. The CDR3 is 14 amino acids. In nucleotides, the CDR3 is TGTGCCAGCAGGGAGGGACCAGCCAAAAACATTCAGTACTTC. Its translation: CASREGPAKNIQYF.